This TCR beta chain derives from a study of OX40 agonist ivuxolimab in advanced cancers. Germline assignment: CDR1 MNHEY and CDR2 SMNVEV (reference sequence). V shed 5 bases and J shed 0 bases, with 10 bases lying between them. This CDR3 has 14 residues. Libraries were prepared by immunoSEQ multiplex PCR; TCRdb keeps only in-frame clonotypes and omits some of them. The sample shows around 67,000 clones, about 85% of them seen only once. The sequence was collected from an adult with an advanced solid tumor such as melanoma, head and neck, liver or kidney cancer. This sample comprised CD4+ or CD8+ T cells sorted from blood, obtained in a trial of the OX40 agonist ivuxolimab. The genes are TRBV27 and TRBJ1-1, with a weak D call TRBD1 (6 bases). CDR3 sequence (DNA): TGTGCCAGCAGTCTTGACAGGTTGAACACTGAAGCTTTCTTT. It specifies CASSLDRLNTEAFF.